These 22 T cell receptor beta chains came from one sample sequenced in a study of glioma-infiltrating T cells. TCR alpha and beta CDR3 regions were amplified from RNA using iRepertoire nested multiplex PCR. TCRdb independently ran MiXCR on the multiplex PCR reads; one entry per CDR3 protein. The table lists a few hundred thousand distinct CDR3 sequences, roughly two fifths of them singletons. The sample consisted of glioma tissue, nonneoplastic brain tissue, or PBMCs (not recorded which). Receptors originate from a human donor with low-grade glioma or glioblastoma, undergoing nonglioma brain surgery, or in good health (not recorded which).

This clonotype was observed a handful of times. The CDR3 nucleotides are TGCGCCAGCAGCCAAGCGGGCGGGAGGGCCAATGAGCAGTTCTTC. It codes for CASSQAGGRANEQFF. The chain links TRBV4-1 to TRBJ2-1; the match to TRBD2 covers 9 bases. The CDR3 consists of 15 residues. The germline V gene has CDR1 MGHRA and CDR2 YSYEKL. After removal of 1 base from V and 6 bases from J, the junction contained 4 bases not matched to a gene.

The chain is built from TRBV27 and TRBJ1-1; D is ambiguous. The germline CDR1 and CDR2 sequences are MNHEY and SMNVEV (reference sequence). V shed 1 base and J shed 4 bases, with 16 bases lying between them. The CDR3 sequence is 16 residues long. The CDR3 is CASSLLSPGLSTEAFF. The DNA of the CDR3 is TGTGCCAGCAGTTTATTAAGTCCGGGCCTGAGCACTGAAGCTTTCTTT.

As for this clonotype: This may be a read error, as it is one base from a much larger clone. The chain couples TRBV28 to TRBJ1-5; D not certain. V lost 2 bases and J lost 2, with 10 bases in between. Germline V CDR1 and CDR2: MDHEN, SYDVKM. The CDR3 sequence is 15 residues long. This CDR3 is CASSLPQAGNQPQHF. The CDR3, as DNA: TGTGCCAGCAGTTTACCCCAGGCAGGCAATCAGCCCCAGCATTTT.

V and J are TRBV24-1 and TRBJ2-1; tentatively, D is TRBD1 or TRBD2 (6 bases each). V lost 2 bases and J 3 bases, leaving 13 bases between the germline ends. The V gene's germline CDR1 is KGHDR and CDR2 SFDVKD. The CDR3 is made up of 16 amino acids. CDR3 amino acids: CATSDSTGAFYNEQFF. Written as DNA, the CDR3 is TGTGCCACCAGTGATTCCACGGGGGCTTTCTACAATGAGCAGTTCTTC.

This clonotype was detected a few times. The V gene is TRBV7-8, the J gene TRBJ1-5; TRBD1 might be the D (6 bases). Germline CDR1 reads SGHVS; CDR2 reads FQNEAQ. The CDR3 loop spans 15 amino acids. Trimming cost V 0 bases and J 3 bases, with 9 bases left between them. The CDR3 spells CASSLATGFNQPQHF. CDR3 coding DNA: TGTGCCAGCAGCTTAGCTACAGGGTTCAATCAGCCCCAGCATTTT.

This chain connects TRBV20-1 to TRBJ2-2; 8 nucleotides match TRBD1. CDR1 is DFQATT and CDR2 is SNEGSKA in the germline V gene (reference sequence). V shed 0 bases and J 6 bases; nucleotides not matched to a gene: 9. CDR3 length equals 16 residues. This chain's CDR3 is CSARDSGQGMAGELFF. The CDR3 DNA follows: TGCAGTGCTAGAGATTCCGGACAGGGTATGGCCGGGGAGCTGTTTTTT.

Worth noting for this clonotype: Sequence at one end of the junction differs from germline and may be a read error. The chain couples TRBV20-1 to TRBJ1-1; D is unresolved. From germline, CDR1 is DFQATT and CDR2 SNEGSKA (reference sequence). CDR3 length: 14 residues. CDR3 DNA: TGCAGTGCTAACCCCGGGCAGGTGAACACTAAAGCTTTCTTT. This encodes CSANPGQVNTKAFF.

As to this clonotype: A read error may be the cause here, since a much bigger clone is one base away. CDR3 bases: TGCAGTGCTAGCTGGGGACTAGCGGGAGCCTACAATGATCAGTTCTTC. Its protein is CSASWGLAGAYNDQFF. This chain connects TRBV20-1 to TRBJ2-1; TRBD2 matches at 14 bases. Germline CDR1 reads DFQATT; CDR2 reads SNEGSKA (reference sequence). This CDR3 comprises 16 residues.

The table lists this clonotype with many counts. This chain joins TRBV27 and TRBJ2-3; the D is unclear. Germline V lookup: CDR1 MNHEY, CDR2 SMNVEV (reference sequence). The CDR3 has 13 residues. V was cut by 2 bases and J by 6 bases, with 9 bases left in between. CDR3 DNA sequence: TGTGCCAGCAGTTTAACTGGGTATGATACGCAGTATTTT. Translating it yields CASSLTGYDTQYF.

The chain recombines TRBV20-1 with TRBJ2-7, with TRBD2 matching over 7 bases. CDR1 and CDR2 (germline): DFQATT, SNEGSKA (reference sequence). The J segment lost 3 bases and the V segment lost 3 bases, leaving 5 bases of the junction unmatched. There are 13 residues in the CDR3. The CDR3 here is CSASLAVNYEQYF. CDR3 coding DNA: TGCAGTGCTAGCCTAGCGGTAAACTACGAGCAGTACTTC.

The V and J genes are TRBV28 and TRBJ2-5, with 9 bases fitting TRBD2. The germline V gene has CDR1 MDHEN and CDR2 SYDVKM. The CDR3 has 15 amino acids. J lost 1 base, V lost 10 bases, and 10 bases had no gene match. The CDR3 region has the DNA TGTGCCACTACTCTAGCGGGGCAGAGCCAAGAGACCCAGTACTTC. Translation: CATTLAGQSQETQYF.

To note about this clonotype: A much larger clone differs from this one at a single base, so this may be a read error. CDR3 sequence (DNA): TGTGCCAGCAGTTGGGCTAGCGGGTACAATGAGCAGTCCTTC. Residues: CASSWASGYNEQSF. This chain joins TRBV28 and TRBJ2-1; TRBD2 matches at 8 bases. This CDR3 is 14 amino acids long. In germline, CDR1 is MDHEN, CDR2 SYDVKM.

This chain joins TRBV20-1 and TRBJ1-5; D might be TRBD1 (5 bases). The CDR3 sequence is 17 residues long. V gave up 1 base and J gave up 0 bases, with 16 bases separating them. The germline CDR1 and CDR2 sequences are DFQATT and SNEGSKA (reference sequence). The chain's CDR3 is CSARVVGERDSNQPQHF. The CDR3 DNA is TGCAGTGCTAGAGTTGTGGGGGAACGAGATAGCAATCAGCCCCAGCATTTT.

This clonotype turned up a few times. The chain is built from TRBV10-3 and TRBJ1-2; 8 bases map to TRBD1. The CDR3 runs 13 residues. Per the germline V gene, CDR1 is ENHRY and CDR2 is SYGVKD. The ends lost 10 bases at V and 7 bases at J; junction bases unmatched: 11. CDR3 DNA: TGTGCCACCGGTGCAGGGGGCGAAAGTGGCTACACCTTC. This translates into CATGAGGESGYTF.

The chain couples TRBV2 to TRBJ2-7; D is unresolved. Germline V lookup: CDR1 SNHLY, CDR2 FYNNEI. The CDR3 sequence is 11 residues long. Deletions cut 7 bases from V and 9 bases from J, with 13 bases between. CDR3 protein: CASKTEGRQYF. The DNA of the CDR3 is TGTGCCAGCAAGACGGAAGGTCGGCAGTACTTC. Full variable domain (rest looked up from reference TRBV2 and TRBJ2-7): EPEVTQTPSHQVTQMGQEVILRCVPISNHLYFYWYRQILGQKVEFLVSFYNNEISEKSEIFDDQFSVERPDGSNFTLKIRSTKLEDSAMYFCASKTEGRQYFGPGTRLTVT.

A note on this clonotype: Since no conserved phenylalanine or tryptophan closes the CDR3, a read error is the likely cause. J is TRBJ2-2 and V is TRBV11-1; a possible D gene is TRBD1 (5 bases). V lost 3 bases, J lost 5 bases, and 16 bases lay in between. Germline CDR1 reads SGHAT; CDR2 reads FQDESV (reference sequence). CDR3 size: 16 residues. The CDR3 DNA is TGTGCCAGCAGCTTGGGCCGGCCCCCAGGGACCGGGGAGCTGTTTTGT. It specifies CASSLGRPPGTGELFC.

The rearrangement joins TRBV3-1 to TRBJ1-1; D not resolved. Germline V gene data show CDR1 as LGHDT and CDR2 as YNNKEL (reference sequence). Trimming stripped 0 bases from V and 5 bases from J, with 13 bases between. This CDR3 contains 15 residues. The CDR3 loop is CASSQDSAGRTEAFF. CDR3 in DNA: TGTGCCAGCAGCCAAGATTCTGCAGGACGAACTGAAGCTTTCTTT.

For this clonotype: A single base separates this from a much larger clone, so it may be a read error. The J gene is TRBJ1-5, the V gene TRBV6-1; D gene ambiguous. This CDR3 comprises 14 residues. CDR1 is MNHNS and CDR2 is SASEGT in the germline V gene. Trimming took off 7 bases at V and 6 bases at J, with 16 bases between the two ends. The CDR3, as DNA: TGTGCCAGCATGAACAGACAAAACAGTCAGCCCCAGCATTTT. It translates to CASMNRQNSQPQHF.

This clonotype showed up just once. The rearrangement joins TRBV28 to TRBJ2-1; TRBD2 matches 10 bases. V shed 4 bases, J shed 4 bases, and the junction held 7 bases outside the gene matches. Germline V lookup: CDR1 MDHEN, CDR2 SYDVKM. The CDR3 spans 16 residues. The DNA of the CDR3 is TGTGCCAGCAGTTCACCCGGGACTAGCGTATACAATGAGCAGTTCTTC. Translated, it gives CASSSPGTSVYNEQFF.

As regards this clonotype: Being one base from a much bigger clone, this may be a read error. V and J are TRBV28 and TRBJ1-1; D unresolved. Germline CDR1 MDHEN, CDR2 SYDVKM. CDR3 length: 14 amino acids. Trimming took 2 bases from V and 4 from J, leaving 11 bases between them. The CDR3 here is CASSLVESITEAFF. CDR3 DNA sequence: TGTGCCAGCAGTTTAGTAGAGAGCATCACTGAAGCTTTCTTT.

This chain uses TRBV20-1 with TRBJ2-2, with TRBD1 identical over 9 bases. The CDR3 spans 16 residues. V shed 5 bases and J 3 bases; nucleotides not matched to a gene: 10. The V gene's germline CDR1 is DFQATT and CDR2 SNEGSKA (reference sequence). CDR3 loop: CSAGVPGQGHTGELFF. As DNA, the CDR3 is TGCAGTGCTGGAGTTCCGGGACAGGGACACACCGGGGAGCTGTTTTTT.

A remark on this clonotype: One base away lies a much larger clone, so this may be a sequencing read error. Here the CDR3 reads CASSLLAGYNEQLF. The CDR3 region has the DNA TGTGCCAGCAGTTTATTGGCGGGGTACAATGAGCAGTTATTC. V gene TRBV28 combines with J gene TRBJ2-1; D possibly corresponds to TRBD2 (6 bases). The V gene's germline CDR1 is MDHEN and CDR2 SYDVKM. The CDR3 contains 14 residues.